This T cell receptor (beta chain) was documented in a study of blood T cell repertoires in COVID-19. On the study more broadly: The samples span acute and convalescent COVID-19 from the United States, Italy and Spain. Sample material is recorded as cDNA or gDNA derived from T cells, B-cell-depleted T cells, or PBMCs.

The trim removed 4 bases at V and 5 bases at J, leaving 10 bases unmatched. The CDR3 length is 15 residues. Looked up from germline, CDR1 is SSHAT and CDR2 is FNYEAQ (reference sequence). In the original workflow: From reference gene primer amplification, estimates of nucleated cell counts were derived. Using immunoSEQ multiplex PCR, the repertoire was profiled, and TCRdb retains in-frame clones only, with some absent. V, J and clone size were drawn from that table, and D and trimming were deduced from the DNA. The sample lists around 300,000 clones, about 87% occurring once. Material for sequencing was peripheral blood. The V and J genes are TRBV7-7 and TRBJ2-5; 7 bases are shared with TRBD2. The source of this sequence is a woman between 35 and 50 years old with acute or convalescent COVID-19. The CDR3 DNA reads TGTGCCAGCAGCTCGGGGGGTGGCAGCAAGGAGACCCAGTACTTC. This codes for CASSSGGGSKETQYF.